The sequence of this T cell receptor beta chain was determined in a study of cytomegalovirus exposure and HLA in healthy donors (dated by TCRdb to about 2017). In terms of the full investigation: According to an earlier analysis of a few hundred of the donors, 150 million to 200 million T cells yielded approximately 120 million unique TCR beta sequences and 276 Gb of sequence data. The number of donors typed differed by locus, with 629-630 for A, B, C, DRB1 and DQB1, more than 500 for DQA1, 600 to 610 for DPA1, and some 440 for DPB1. Of the 300 to 450 genotyped donors, 81% were placed in the genetic ancestry cluster associated with self-reported Caucasian donors. The T cell repertoires of about 700 subjects were profiled by immunosequencing and related to cytomegalovirus serostatus. To decide whether each TCR beta V gene segment behaved as functional or pseudogenic, an earlier analysis of some 580 of the donors relied on high-throughput TCR beta sequencing. Besides the first cohort of around 670 subjects, a separate validation cohort made up of roughly 120 different subjects was used. HLA typing covered class I and class II loci at four-digit resolution. Four to six DR-DQ haplotypes were handled as single units for association and clustering because linkage in the cohort was strong. In a later analysis, previously published TCR beta repertoires from several hundred donors were re-analyzed and high-resolution HLA genotyping was added so that TCR occurrence patterns could be studied. Rather than using new phenotypic data, the later analysis identified candidate immune exposures from TCR beta sequences and from how often those sequences occurred across donors. The aim of the study was to test whether cataloging public T cell receptors could identify signatures of past pathogen exposure. In a later genetic analysis, genome-wide SNP genotypes for about 55% of the roughly 700 donors were used, and that subset was treated as a discovery cohort. High-throughput TCR immunosequencing, statistical association of individual TCRs with disease status, and machine learning were combined to predict cytomegalovirus infection status. Every repertoire in the discovery cohort had been generated on one and the same sequencing platform. Among almost 400 genotyped donors of the cohort, an average of approximately 230,000 unique TCR beta nucleotide sequences were sequenced per donor, around 20% of them non-productive. An early release covering about 600 HLA-typed donors comprised approximately 290 gigabases of sequencing data and approximately 80 million unique TCR sequences. Donor age, sex, ethnicity and CMV serostatus were compiled alongside the repertoire data. What the work shows at the level of the full study, not this receptor alone: In both the original and validation cohorts, the classifier was reported to diagnose cytomegalovirus status with high specificity and sensitivity. Linkage disequilibrium might explain the correlated functional status among segregating V segments, but an unknown experimental factor could not be ruled out. V-gene and J-gene trimming of TCR beta chains was associated with a missense DCLRE1C variant in a later genetic analysis, and the association was replicated in an independent cohort. In vitro tests confirmed that three of the cytomegalovirus-associated TCR beta chains recognize cytomegalovirus antigens. Presence/absence analyses assumed roughly uniform sequencing depth across donors, an assumption that may not hold. This cohort had only TCR beta chains sequenced, and the lack of alpha or paired-chain data limited which features could be detected. For the cohort, immune exposure information was limited to CMV serostatus. A later analysis found that most CMV-associated TCR beta chains appeared HLA-restricted, with HLA associations seemingly driven largely by CMV exposure. A cluster of highly shared sequence variants was judged likely to be a technical artifact of the sequencing pipeline. In a later genetic analysis, fewer N-insertions in productive TCRs were reported among donors in an Asian-associated ancestry cluster than the roughly 700-donor mean. In a later analysis, several top co-occurrence clusters were reported to appear linked to parvovirus B19, influenza, CMV and Epstein-Barr virus. An earlier analysis of around 500 of the donors showed that most TCR beta V segments appeared in productive rearrangements either about 87% or about 30% of the time, which broadly matched IMGT annotations. Because counts were too low, about 15 rarely observed V segments, including chromosome 9 orphons, were left out of the earlier analysis of several hundred of the donors. In a later analysis, 15,000 to 20,000 TCR beta sequences were associated with specific HLA alleles at a false discovery rate of 0.05. Because some donors lacked HLA typing at each locus, the association tests relied only on the typed subset. Some IMGT-functional V segments, including TRBV6-2 and TRBV6-3, could not be distinguished by the 87-base-pair reads and were therefore excluded. While some public TCRs were present in many individuals, most TCR sequences turned up only very rarely across donors. In a later analysis, the rate of TCR association differed among HLA loci, with DRB1 alleles having the most associated TCRs and HLA-C alleles having the fewest. According to the authors, the approach could potentially be generalized to other disease states and immunological phenotypes. Assigning TCR associations to individual alleles was difficult when HLA alleles, especially DR and DQ, strongly co-occurred. A later analysis found that HLA-associated TCR beta chains were more clonally expanded and had lower generation probabilities than equally common non-associated chains. In the study, 150 to 200 TCR beta chains were listed as associated with cytomegalovirus. A further reported finding was that TCR beta sequences accurately predicted the HLA-A and HLA-B alleles for most subjects in the first cohort.

Sequences SGHAT (CDR1) and FQNNGV (CDR2) are obtained from the germline V gene. V is pruned by 6 bases and J by 7 bases, leaving 11 bases of the junction without a gene match. The CDR3 spans 15 residues, from the cysteine through the phenylalanine. Just the 45-base CDR3 DNA is kept, in frame starting at base 1. The cohort comprised approximately 700 healthy bone marrow donors. At the time of sampling, every cohort member was nominally healthy, though immune exposures that went unrecorded were likely present. The donor was CMV seronegative and was included in the group of about 400 seronegative cohort members. Each donor provided a peripheral blood sample, and peripheral blood mononuclear cells were used for TCR beta sequencing. The Qiagen DNeasy Blood Extraction Kit was used to extract genomic DNA from the blood cell samples. To prepare the library, the immunoSEQ multiplex PCR assay was applied. A mixture of 60 forward primers for TCR Vbeta segments and 13 reverse primers for TCR Jbeta segments was used in the multiplex PCR. The CDR3 region of rearranged TCR beta genes was amplified from genomic DNA with a multiplex PCR assay. Amplified TCR beta libraries were sequenced as 87-base-pair reads on the Illumina HiSeq System. The original pipeline was this. A later analysis tallied 80 million to 95 million unique TCR beta chains across the approximately 670 repertoires, and approximately 12 million of those chains were shared by two or more donors. Raw reads were error-corrected and collapsed into unique sequences with a nearest-neighbor algorithm that merged closely related sequences to remove PCR and sequencing errors. Alignment of CDR3 sequences to IMGT reference sequences was used to assign V, D and J gene segments. For a sequence to be retained, at least a six-nucleotide match to both a V gene segment and a J gene segment was required. A rearrangement was called productive if the CDR3 had no stop codons and remained in frame with V and J, and every other rearrangement was called non-productive. CDR3 was defined by IMGT convention, running from the second conserved V-encoded cysteine to the conserved J-encoded phenylalanine. The earlier analysis of 587 of the donors excluded any sequence lacking an unambiguous match to a single V gene segment. An earlier analysis of fewer than 650 of the donors classified V segments as functional when productive rearrangements were above 56.7% and as segregating when the standard deviation between donors was above 5%. To diagnose cytomegalovirus status from the catalog of TCR beta chain sequences, a statistical classification framework was built. V and J gene assignment, in a later analysis, came from comparing TCR nucleotide sequences with IMGT/GENE-DB human TR gene sequences. The TCRdist pipeline was used in a later analysis to assign CDR3 sequences and most-parsimonious VDJ recombination scenarios. In a later analysis, each TCR beta chain was defined by its CDR3 amino acid sequence together with its V-gene family, and reads lacking a unique V-gene family were excluded. To address suspected cross-contamination and a sequencing artifact, a later analysis removed around 600 highly shared, low-generation-probability nucleotide sequences. For each public chain, a later analysis derived a clonal expansion index from normalized ranks of inferred template counts within each repertoire. A later analysis computed generation probabilities with a VDJ recombination model fitted to out-of-frame rearrangements, and checked the results against IGoR. In a later analysis, TCR-TCR, TCR-HLA and TCR-CMV co-occurrence was scored with hypergeometric tests, and a repertoire-size bias correction was applied to TCR pairs. In a later analysis, false discovery rates were estimated by permuting HLA or CMV assignments 20 times. In a later analysis, co-occurring TCRs were grouped using DBSCAN, and TCRdist sequence similarity was added for clustering within HLA-allele-positive subsets. Co-occurrence clustering excluded repertoires with fewer than 30,000 or more than 120,000 public chains, plus five with anomalous nucleotide sharing. The immuneACCESS repertoire file appears here via TCRdb, limited to in-frame rearrangements. These files lack a portion of the clones; in checked studies, under half of the deficit traces to unresolved V genes, and the cause of the others is not known. For V, J and clone size, that table is used; D and trimming come from the DNA. The sample table shows approximately 170,000 clones, and roughly 88% are seen once. Of the sample, approximately 1.2% falls within the top ten clones.

Points on this clone: The antigen this receptor binds is unknown. Within one base of it there is no much larger clone, and no base qualities were kept.

Specimen: PBMCs. This receptor was identified in a boy aged 2 to 10 in good health and CMV-seronegative. This chain is built from TRBV11-2 and TRBJ2-1, with 8 junctional bases fitting TRBD1. The CDR3: CASRPAGTGTNEQFF. The sequenced DNA: TGTGCCAGCAGACCGGCGGGGACAGGCACAAATGAGCAGTTCTTC.